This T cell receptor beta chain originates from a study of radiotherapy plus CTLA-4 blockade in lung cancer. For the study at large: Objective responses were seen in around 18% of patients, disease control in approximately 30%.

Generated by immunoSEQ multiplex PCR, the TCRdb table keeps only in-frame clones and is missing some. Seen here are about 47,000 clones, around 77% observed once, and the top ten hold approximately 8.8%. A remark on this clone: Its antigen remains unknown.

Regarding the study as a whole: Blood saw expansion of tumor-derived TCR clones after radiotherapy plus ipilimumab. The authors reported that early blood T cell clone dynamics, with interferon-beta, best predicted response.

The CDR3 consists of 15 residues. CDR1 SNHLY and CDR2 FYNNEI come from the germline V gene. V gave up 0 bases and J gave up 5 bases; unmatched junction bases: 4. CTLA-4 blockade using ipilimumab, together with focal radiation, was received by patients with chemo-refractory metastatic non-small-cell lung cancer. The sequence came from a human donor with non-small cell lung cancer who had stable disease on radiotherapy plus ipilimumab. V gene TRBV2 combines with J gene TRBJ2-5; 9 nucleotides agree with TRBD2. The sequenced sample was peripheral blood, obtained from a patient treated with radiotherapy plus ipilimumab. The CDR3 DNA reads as TGTGCCAGCAGTGAAGCGAGGGCGGGGGGGGAGACCCAGTACTTC. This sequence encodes CASSEARAGGETQYF. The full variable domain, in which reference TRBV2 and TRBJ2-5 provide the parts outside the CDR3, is EPEVTQTPSHQVTQMGQEVILRCVPISNHLYFYWYRQILGQKVEFLVSFYNNEISEKSEIFDDQFSVERPDGSNFTLKIRSTKLEDSAMYFCASSEARAGGETQYFGPGTRLLVL.